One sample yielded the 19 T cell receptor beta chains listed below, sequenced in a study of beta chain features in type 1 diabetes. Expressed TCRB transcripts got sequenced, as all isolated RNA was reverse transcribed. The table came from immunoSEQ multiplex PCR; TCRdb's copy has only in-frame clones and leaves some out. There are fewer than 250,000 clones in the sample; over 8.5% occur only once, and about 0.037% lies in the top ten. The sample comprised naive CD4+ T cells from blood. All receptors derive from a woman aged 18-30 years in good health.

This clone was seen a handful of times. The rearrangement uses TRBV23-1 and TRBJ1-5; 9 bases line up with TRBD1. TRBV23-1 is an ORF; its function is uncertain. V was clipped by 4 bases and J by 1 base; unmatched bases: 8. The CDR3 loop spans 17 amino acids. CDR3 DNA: TGCGCCAGCAGTCCGTCCCCTGGACAGGGGAGCAATCAGCCCCAGCATTTT. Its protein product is CASSPSPGQGSNQPQHF.

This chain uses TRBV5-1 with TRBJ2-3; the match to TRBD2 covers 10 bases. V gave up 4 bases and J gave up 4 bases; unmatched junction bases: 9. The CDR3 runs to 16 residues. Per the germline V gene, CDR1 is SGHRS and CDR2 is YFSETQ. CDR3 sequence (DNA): TGCGCCAGCAGCCCTACCGGGACTAGCGTTGCAGATACGCAGTATTTT. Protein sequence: CASSPTGTSVADTQYF.

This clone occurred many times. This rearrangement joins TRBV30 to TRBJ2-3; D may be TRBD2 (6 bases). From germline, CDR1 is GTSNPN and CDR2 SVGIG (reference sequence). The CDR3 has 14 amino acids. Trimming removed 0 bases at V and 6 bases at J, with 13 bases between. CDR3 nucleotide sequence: TGTGCCTGGAGTGTACTGGGGACTCTGGATACGCAGTATTTT. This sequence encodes CAWSVLGTLDTQYF.

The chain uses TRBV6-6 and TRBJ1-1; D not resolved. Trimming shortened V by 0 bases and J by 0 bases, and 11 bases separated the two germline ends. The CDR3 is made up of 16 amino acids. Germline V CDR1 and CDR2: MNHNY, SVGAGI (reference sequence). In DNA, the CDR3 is TGTGCCAGCAGTTACTCCGGCGGAGTACTGAACACTGAAGCTTTCTTT. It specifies CASSYSGGVLNTEAFF.

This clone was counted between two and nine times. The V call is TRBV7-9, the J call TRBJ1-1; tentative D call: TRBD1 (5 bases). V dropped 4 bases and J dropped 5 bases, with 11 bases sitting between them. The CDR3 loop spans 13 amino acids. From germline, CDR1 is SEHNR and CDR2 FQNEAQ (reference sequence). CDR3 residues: CASSSQEGTEAFF. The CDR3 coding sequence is TGTGCCAGCAGCTCACAGGAAGGGACTGAAGCTTTCTTT.

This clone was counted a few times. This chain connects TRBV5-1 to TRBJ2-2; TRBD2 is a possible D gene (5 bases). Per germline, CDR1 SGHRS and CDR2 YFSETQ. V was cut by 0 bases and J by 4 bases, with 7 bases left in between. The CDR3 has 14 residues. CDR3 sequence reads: CASSLGRGTGELFF. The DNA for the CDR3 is TGCGCCAGCAGCTTGGGTCGGGGCACCGGGGAGCTGTTTTTT.

In DNA, the CDR3 is TGTGCCTGGAACTCCTTCTCTGGAAACACCATATATTTT. It codes for CAWNSFSGNTIYF. The chain carries TRBV30 and TRBJ1-3; D remains unclear. The V and J ends lost 4 bases and 0 bases respectively, with 7 bases between them. Germline assignment: CDR1 GTSNPN and CDR2 SVGIG (reference sequence). This CDR3 comprises 13 residues.

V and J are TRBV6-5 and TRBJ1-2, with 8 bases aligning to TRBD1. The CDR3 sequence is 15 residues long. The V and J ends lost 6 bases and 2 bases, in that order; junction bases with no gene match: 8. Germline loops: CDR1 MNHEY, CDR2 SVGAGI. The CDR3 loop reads CASSQYTGGNYGYTF. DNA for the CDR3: TGTGCCAGCAGCCAATATACAGGGGGGAACTATGGCTACACCTTC.

The CDR3 loop reads CASSLREAADTQYF. The CDR3 region has the DNA TGTGCCAGCAGCCTGCGGGAGGCCGCGGATACGCAGTATTTT. This chain links TRBV6-1 with TRBJ2-3; the match to TRBD2 covers 8 bases. J lost 6 bases, V lost 6 bases, and 8 bases had no gene match. The CDR3 extends over 14 amino acids. Germline V gene data show CDR1 as MNHNS and CDR2 as SASEGT.

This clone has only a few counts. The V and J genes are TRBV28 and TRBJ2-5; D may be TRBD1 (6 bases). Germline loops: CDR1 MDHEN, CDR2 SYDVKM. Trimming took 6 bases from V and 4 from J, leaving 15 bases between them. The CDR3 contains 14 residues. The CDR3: CASSSTGLGETQYF. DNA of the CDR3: TGTGCCAGCAGCTCAACAGGGCTGGGAGAGACCCAGTACTTC.

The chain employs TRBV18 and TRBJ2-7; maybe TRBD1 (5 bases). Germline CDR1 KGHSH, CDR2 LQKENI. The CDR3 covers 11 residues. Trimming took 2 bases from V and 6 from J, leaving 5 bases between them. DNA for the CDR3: TGTGCCAGCTCACCAGGGGCCGAGCAGTACTTC. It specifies CASSPGAEQYF.

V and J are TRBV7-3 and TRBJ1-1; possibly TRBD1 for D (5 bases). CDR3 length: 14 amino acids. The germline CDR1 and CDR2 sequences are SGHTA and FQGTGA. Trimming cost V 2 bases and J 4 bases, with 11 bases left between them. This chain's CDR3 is CASSLGGFSTEAFF. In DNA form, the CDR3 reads TGTGCCAGCAGCTTAGGGGGGTTCAGCACTGAAGCTTTCTTT. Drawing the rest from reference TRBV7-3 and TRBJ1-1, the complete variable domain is GAGVSQTPSNKVTEKGKYVELRCDPISGHTALYWYRQSLGQGPEFLIYFQGTGAADDSGLPNDRFFAVRPEGSVSTLKIQRTERGDSAVYLCASSLGGFSTEAFFGQGTRLTVV.

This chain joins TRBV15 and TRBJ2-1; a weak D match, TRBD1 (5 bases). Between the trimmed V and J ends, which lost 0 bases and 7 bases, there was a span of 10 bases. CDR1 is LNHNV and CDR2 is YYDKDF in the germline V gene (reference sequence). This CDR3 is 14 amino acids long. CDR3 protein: CATSRDGARNEQFF. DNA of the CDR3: TGTGCCACCAGCAGAGATGGGGCAAGGAATGAGCAGTTCTTC.

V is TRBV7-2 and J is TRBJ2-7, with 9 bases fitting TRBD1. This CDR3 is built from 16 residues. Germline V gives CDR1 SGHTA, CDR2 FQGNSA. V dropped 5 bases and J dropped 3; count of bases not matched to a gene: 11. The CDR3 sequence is CASSPRGTGFRYEQYF. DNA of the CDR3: TGTGCCAGCAGCCCCAGGGGGACAGGGTTCCGCTACGAGCAGTACTTC.

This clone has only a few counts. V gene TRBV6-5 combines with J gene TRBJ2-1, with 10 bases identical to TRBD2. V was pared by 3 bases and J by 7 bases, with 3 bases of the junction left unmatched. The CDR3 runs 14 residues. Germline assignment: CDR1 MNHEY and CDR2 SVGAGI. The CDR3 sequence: CASSYKGLANEQFF. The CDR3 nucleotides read TGTGCCAGCAGTTATAAGGGACTAGCGAATGAGCAGTTCTTC.

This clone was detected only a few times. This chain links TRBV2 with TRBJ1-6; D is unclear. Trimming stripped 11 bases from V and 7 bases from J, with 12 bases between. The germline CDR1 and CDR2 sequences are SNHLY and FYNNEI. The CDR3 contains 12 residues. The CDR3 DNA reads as TGTGCCGGAGAAGGCGGGAATTCACCCCTCCACTTT. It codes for CAGEGGNSPLHF.

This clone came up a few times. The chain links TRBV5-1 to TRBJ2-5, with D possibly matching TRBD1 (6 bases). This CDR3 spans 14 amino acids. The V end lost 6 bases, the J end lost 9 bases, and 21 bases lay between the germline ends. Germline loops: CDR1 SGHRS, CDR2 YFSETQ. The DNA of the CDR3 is TGCGCCAGCAAAACCGACACAGGGATTGGGGCCCAGTACTTC. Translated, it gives CASKTDTGIGAQYF.

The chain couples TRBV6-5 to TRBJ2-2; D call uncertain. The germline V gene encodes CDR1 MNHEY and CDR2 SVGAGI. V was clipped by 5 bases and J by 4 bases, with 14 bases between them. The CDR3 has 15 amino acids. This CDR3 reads CASSRGTTGTGELFF. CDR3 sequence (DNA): TGTGCCAGCAGTCGCGGCACTACGGGCACCGGGGAGCTGTTTTTT.

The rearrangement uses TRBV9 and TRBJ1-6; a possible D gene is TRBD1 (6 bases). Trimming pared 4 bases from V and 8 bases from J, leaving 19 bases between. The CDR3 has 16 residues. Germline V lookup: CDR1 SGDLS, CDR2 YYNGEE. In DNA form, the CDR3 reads TGTGCCAGCAGCACACAACTCGGACAGCCAGATTCACCCCTCCACTTT. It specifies CASSTQLGQPDSPLHF. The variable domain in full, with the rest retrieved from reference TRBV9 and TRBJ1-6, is DSGVTQTPKHLITATGQRVTLRCSPRSGDLSVYWYQQSLDQGLQFLIQYYNGEERAKGNILERFSAQQFPDLHSELNLSSLELGDSALYFCASSTQLGQPDSPLHFGNGTRLTVT.